Below, 25 T cell receptor beta chains from the same sample are listed, as sequenced in a study of CD8+ T cells in alopecia areata. Extraction of RNA preceded its reverse transcription into cDNA, which served as the sequencing template. Using immunoSEQ multiplex PCR, the repertoire was profiled, and TCRdb retains in-frame clones only, with some absent. The profile shows fewer than 110,000 clones, just over 85% of them singletons. Documented treatment: oral pan-JAK inhibitor, 5-10 mg twice daily. This sample comprised CD8+ T cells sorted from blood, obtained at roughly week 30, from a patient treated with tofacitinib. These receptor sequences come from a human donor with alopecia areata.

The chain combines TRBV9 with TRBJ2-7; D not certain. The V gene lost 7 bases and the J gene lost 5 bases, with 4 bases spanning the gap. Germline V gives CDR1 SGDLS, CDR2 YYNGEE. This CDR3 region has 9 residues. The CDR3 DNA sequence: TGTGCCAGCGGCAACGAGCAGTACTTC. Its protein is CASGNEQYF.

The V and J genes are TRBV27 and TRBJ1-2; TRBD1 might be the D (5 bases). This CDR3 is 15 amino acids long. Trimming shortened V by 5 bases and J by 4 bases, and 17 bases separated the two germline ends. CDR1 is MNHEY and CDR2 is SMNVEV in the germline V gene (reference sequence). The CDR3 loop is CASSPYGGGFYGYTF. CDR3 DNA: TGTGCCAGCAGTCCCTATGGCGGGGGGTTCTATGGCTACACCTTC.

This clone has only one observation. The J gene is TRBJ2-1, the V gene TRBV7-8; 7 bases fit TRBD2. This CDR3 is 15 amino acids long. V lost 5 bases and J lost 1; bases outside the gene matches: 5. Germline CDR1 is SGHVS and CDR2 is FQNEAQ. In DNA, the CDR3 is TGTGCCAGCAGCCACACTAGCGAGTCCTACAATGAGCAGTTCTTC. It encodes CASSHTSESYNEQFF.

The chain joins TRBV7-9 to TRBJ2-1; 7 nucleotides agree with TRBD1. Losses at the gene ends were 5 bases for V and 0 bases for J; bases not matched to a gene: 7. This CDR3 has 16 amino acids. The V gene's germline CDR1 is SEHNR and CDR2 FQNEAQ (reference sequence). The CDR3 DNA is TGTGCCAGCAGCCCCCCCGGGACAGCCTCCTACAATGAGCAGTTCTTC. Protein sequence: CASSPPGTASYNEQFF.

The chain couples TRBV5-1 to TRBJ2-7; 7 bases agree with TRBD1. This CDR3 has 16 residues. V gave up 3 bases and J gave up 0 bases; unmatched junction bases: 9. Germline CDR1 is SGHRS and CDR2 is YFSETQ. CDR3 amino acids: CASSWPKTGSSYEQYF. The DNA for the CDR3 is TGCGCCAGCAGCTGGCCTAAGACAGGGAGCTCCTACGAGCAGTACTTC.

This clone was seen just once. The gene calls are TRBV19 and TRBJ1-2; D remains unclear. The germline CDR1 and CDR2 sequences are LNHDA and SQIVND (reference sequence). The CDR3 contains 13 residues. V lost 6 bases and J 5 bases, leaving 13 bases between the germline ends. CDR3 sequence: CASSPEVGYGYTF. In DNA, the CDR3 is TGTGCCAGTAGCCCCGAGGTTGGGTATGGCTACACCTTC.

The V call is TRBV2, the J call TRBJ2-7, with D perhaps matching TRBD1 (6 bases). Germline-derived CDR1 and CDR2 are SNHLY and FYNNEI. This CDR3 contains 13 residues. V lost 2 bases and J 3 bases, leaving 8 bases between the germline ends. In DNA form, the CDR3 reads TGTGCCAGCAGTGAACACAGGGTCTACGAGCAGTACTTC. This encodes CASSEHRVYEQYF.

This clone was recorded a few times. The rearrangement joins TRBV28 to TRBJ2-7; TRBD2 is a possible D gene (7 bases). The germline V and J ends were trimmed by 3 bases and 4 bases, with 13 bases remaining between them. The CDR3 is 14 amino acids. Germline CDR1 reads MDHEN; CDR2 reads SYDVKM. CDR3 coding DNA: TGTGCCAGCAGTTTGGGGCGGGGGCCTTACGAGCAGTACTTC. It translates to CASSLGRGPYEQYF.

The sample holds one count of this clone. The CDR3 DNA sequence: TGTGCCAGCAGCACCCCCCGCCAGGGTGGAACTAGCGGTTCCATGGAGACCCAGTACTTC. Protein sequence: CASSTPRQGGTSGSMETQYF. The chain carries TRBV7-6 and TRBJ2-5; 8 nucleotides agree with TRBD2. The CDR3 is made up of 20 amino acids. CDR1 is SGHVS, CDR2 FNYEAQ, per germline. Trimming cost V 5 bases and J 5 bases; bases outside gene matches: 25.

V usage is TRBV6-1 and J usage is TRBJ2-7; a weak D match, TRBD2 (5 bases). V dropped 8 bases and J dropped 0 bases, with 14 bases sitting between them. Germline V gene sequence: CDR1 MNHNS, CDR2 SASEGT. The length of the CDR3 is 14 residues. DNA for the CDR3: TGTGCCAGCCGGGATTCCCAGAGCTCCTACGAGCAGTACTTC. Its protein product is CASRDSQSSYEQYF.

On this clone itself: At one end, the junction sequence differs from germline, possibly due to a read error. This rearrangement joins TRBV7-7 to TRBJ2-7; 7 bases are a match to TRBD1. Germline loops: CDR1 SSHAT, CDR2 FNYEAQ (reference sequence). This CDR3 is 14 amino acids long. CDR3 DNA sequence: TGTGCTAGCAGCTTTGGCCAGGGGGACTACGAGCAGTACTTC. Protein: CASSFGQGDYEQYF.

The chain joins TRBV5-6 to TRBJ2-5; D might be TRBD1 (5 bases). Matching the DNA end better, TRBJ2-7 makes the J call doubtful. CDR3 length: 14 residues. Germline lookup yields CDR1 SGHDT and CDR2 YYEEEE. CDR3 nucleotides: TGTGCCAGCAGCGCAGGGCGGAGTTCCTACGAGCAGTACTTC. It is translated as CASSAGRSSYEQYF.

This clone was detected only once. This rearrangement joins TRBV19 to TRBJ1-1; D remains ambiguous. This CDR3 comprises 13 residues. Germline assignment: CDR1 LNHDA and CDR2 SQIVND (reference sequence). The V end lost 5 bases, the J end lost 2 bases, and 9 bases lay between the germline ends. CDR3 sequence (DNA): TGTGCCAGTAGTGAGACGATAAACACTGAAGCTTTCTTT. This sequence encodes CASSETINTEAFF.

The count of this clone is one. This rearrangement joins TRBV27 to TRBJ2-7; the match to TRBD1 covers 7 bases. CDR1 MNHEY and CDR2 SMNVEV come from the germline V gene (reference sequence). The CDR3 runs to 12 residues. Unmatched junction bases numbered 5, after V lost 5 bases and J lost 7 bases. The CDR3 sequence: CASSPSGGEQYF. The CDR3 bases are TGTGCCAGCAGTCCTTCAGGGGGTGAGCAGTACTTC.

V and J are TRBV4-2 and TRBJ2-7; 8 nucleotides agree with TRBD1. The CDR3 loop spans 16 amino acids. Germline CDR1 reads LGHNA; CDR2 reads YNFKEQ. V trimming: 0 bases; J trimming: 2 bases; junction bases outside the gene matches: 6. The CDR3 DNA sequence: TGTGCCAGCAGCCAAGATACGGGACAGGAAGCCTACGAGCAGTACTTC. Protein: CASSQDTGQEAYEQYF.

The chain combines TRBV7-9 with TRBJ2-7; no definite D call. Trimming removed 3 bases at V and 4 bases at J, with 13 bases between. The CDR3 loop spans 14 amino acids. The germline V gene encodes CDR1 SEHNR and CDR2 FQNEAQ (reference sequence). The DNA for the CDR3 is TGTGCCAGCAGCTTTGACATACGATTATACGAGCAGTACTTC. Translating gives CASSFDIRLYEQYF. Variable domain in full (rest from reference TRBV7-9 and TRBJ2-7): DTGVSQNPRHKITKRGQNVTFRCDPISEHNRLYWYRQTLGQGPEFLTYFQNEAQLEKSRLLSDRFSAERPKGSFSTLEIQRTEQGDSAMYLCASSFDIRLYEQYFGPGTRLTVT.

The chain recombines TRBV7-2 with TRBJ2-1; 11 bases fit TRBD2. Germline assignment: CDR1 SGHTA and CDR2 FQGNSA. The CDR3 covers 14 residues. Unmatched junction bases numbered 11, after V lost 5 bases and J lost 14 bases. This CDR3 reads CASSHVTSGKGKFF. CDR3 sequence (DNA): TGTGCCAGCAGCCACGTGACTAGCGGGAAGGGTAAGTTCTTC.

The chain employs TRBV29-1 and TRBJ1-1; D gene unclear. Per the germline V gene, CDR1 is SQVTM and CDR2 is ANQGSEA. V lost 8 bases, J lost 1 base, and 11 bases lay in between. This CDR3 contains 12 residues. CDR3 sequence: CSIERRNTEAFF. In nucleotides, the CDR3 is TGCAGCATCGAACGCCGGAACACTGAAGCTTTCTTT.

This clone showed up just once. This rearrangement joins TRBV9 to TRBJ1-1, with a tentative D call TRBD1 (5 bases). Germline values: CDR1 SGDLS, CDR2 YYNGEE. With 10 bases removed from V and 0 bases from J, the gap between germline ends came to 13 bases. The CDR3 is made up of 13 amino acids. The CDR3 spells CAGKDILNTEAFF. The CDR3, as DNA: TGTGCCGGTAAGGACATATTGAACACTGAAGCTTTCTTT.

The chain uses TRBV29-1 and TRBJ2-7; D gene ambiguous. Germline V gene lookup returns CDR1 SQVTM and CDR2 ANQGSEA. The CDR3 runs to 13 residues. The V end lost 0 bases, the J end lost 4 bases, and 10 bases lay between the germline ends. CDR3 protein: CSVEEAGLYEQYF. In DNA form, the CDR3 reads TGCAGCGTTGAAGAGGCAGGCTTATACGAGCAGTACTTC.

This sequence joins TRBV5-5 and TRBJ2-5; D remains unclear. CDR3 length: 13 residues. Germline-derived CDR1 and CDR2 are SGHKS and YYEKEE (reference sequence). Trimming pared 1 base from V and 0 bases from J, leaving 4 bases between. The CDR3 reads CASSLIYQETQYF. The CDR3 region has the DNA TGTGCCAGCAGCTTGATATACCAAGAGACCCAGTACTTC. The entire variable domain, with the rest obtained from reference TRBV5-5 and TRBJ2-5, is as follows: DAGVTQSPTHLIKTRGQQVTLRCSPISGHKSVSWYQQVLGQGPQFIFQYYEKEERGRGNFPDRFSARQFPNYSSELNVNALLLGDSALYLCASSLIYQETQYFGPGTRLLVL.

The rearrangement links TRBV6-5 to TRBJ2-3, with D hard to call. Per the germline V gene, CDR1 is MNHEY and CDR2 is SVGAGI. CDR3 length equals 14 residues. V shed 0 bases and J shed 0 bases, with 4 bases lying between them. The CDR3 DNA is TGTGCCAGCAGTTACTCGTCCAGCACAGATACGCAGTATTTT. It yields the protein CASSYSSSTDTQYF.

CDR3: CASSPGLRPGEQYF. CDR3 DNA: TGTGCCAGCAGCCCGGGACTTCGGCCGGGGGAGCAGTACTTC. The chain joins TRBV5-4 to TRBJ2-7; D may be TRBD2 (6 bases). Germline V lookup: CDR1 SGHNT, CDR2 YYREEE (reference sequence). Trimming removed 4 bases from V and 7 bases from J, with 18 bases in between. The CDR3 totals 14 residues. Based on the CDR3 plus reference TRBV5-4 and TRBJ2-7, the full variable domain is ETGVTQSPTHLIKTRGQQVTLRCSSQSGHNTVSWYQQALGQGPQFIFQYYREEENGRGNFPPRFSGLQFPNYSSELNVNALELDDSALYLCASSPGLRPGEQYFGPGTRLTVT.

This clone was found once. The chain has TRBV5-4 and TRBJ2-7, with a possible D match to TRBD2 (5 bases). Germline V lookup: CDR1 SGHNT, CDR2 YYREEE (reference sequence). The germline V and J ends were trimmed by 1 base and 3 bases, with 11 bases remaining between them. This CDR3 has 14 residues. CDR3 sequence (DNA): TGTGCCAGCAGCTTGCAAGGGAGCGACTACGAGCAGTACTTC. The encoded protein is CASSLQGSDYEQYF.

This clone was observed once. The chain has TRBV9 and TRBJ2-6; 8 bases are shared with TRBD1. V shed 2 bases, J shed 3 bases, and the junction held 10 bases outside the gene matches. The CDR3 is 18 residues long. Germline CDR1 reads SGDLS; CDR2 reads YYNGEE. CDR3 amino acids: CASSVTGGTVDGANVLTF. The DNA for the CDR3 is TGTGCCAGCAGCGTCACAGGGGGGACCGTGGATGGGGCCAACGTCCTGACTTTC.